This T cell receptor beta chain was sequenced in a study of T-cell memory formation after mild COVID-19. The V end was cut by 7 bases, the J end by 2 bases, with 12 bases between. Germline CDR1 SQVTM, CDR2 ANQGSEA. This CDR3 contains 12 residues. TCRdb itself ran the 5' RACE reads through MiXCR, one entry per CDR3 protein. The table records 550,000 to 700,000 distinct CDR3 sequences, about 20% of them present only once. There are a few counts of this clonotype. Its antigen is currently unknown. General observations from the study: Clones contracting across day 15 to 85 had a balanced CD4/CD8 profile; later expanding clones leaned CD4+.

The sequencing input was PBMCs or a T cell subset sorted from them (not recorded which). The chain uses TRBV29-1 and TRBJ2-7; no reliable D call. The origin of this receptor is an adult woman who had mild COVID-19 (a few samples of this study predate the infection). Cell type and time point are not known. CDR3 DNA sequence: TGCAGCGCATACTTAGGCACCTACGAGCAGTACTTC. Protein sequence: CSAYLGTYEQYF.